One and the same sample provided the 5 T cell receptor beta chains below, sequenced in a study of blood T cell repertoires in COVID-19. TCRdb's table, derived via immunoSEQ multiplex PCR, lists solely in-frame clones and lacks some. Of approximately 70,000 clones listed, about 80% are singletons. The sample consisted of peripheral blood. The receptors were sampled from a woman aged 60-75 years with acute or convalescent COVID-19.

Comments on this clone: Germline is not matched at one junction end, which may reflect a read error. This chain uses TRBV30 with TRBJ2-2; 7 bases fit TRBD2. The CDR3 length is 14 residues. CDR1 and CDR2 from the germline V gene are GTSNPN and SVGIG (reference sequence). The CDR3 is CAWMRGGNAGELFF. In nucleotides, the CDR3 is TGTGCCTGGATGAGGGGAGGGAACGCCGGGGAGCTGTTTTTT.

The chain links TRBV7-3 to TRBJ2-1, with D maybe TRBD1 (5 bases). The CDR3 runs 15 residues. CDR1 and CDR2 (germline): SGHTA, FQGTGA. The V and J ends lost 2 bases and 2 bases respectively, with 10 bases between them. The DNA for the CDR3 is TGTGCCAGCAGCTTACGTCAGGGAACCTACAATGAGCAGTTCTTC. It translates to CASSLRQGTYNEQFF.

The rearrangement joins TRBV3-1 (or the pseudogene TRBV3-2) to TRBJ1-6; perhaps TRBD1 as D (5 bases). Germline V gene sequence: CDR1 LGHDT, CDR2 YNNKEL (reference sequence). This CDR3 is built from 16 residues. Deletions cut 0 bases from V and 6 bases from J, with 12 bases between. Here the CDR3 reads CASSQEARTPNSPLHF. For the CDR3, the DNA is TGTGCCAGCAGCCAAGAAGCCCGGACACCTAATTCACCCCTCCACTTT.

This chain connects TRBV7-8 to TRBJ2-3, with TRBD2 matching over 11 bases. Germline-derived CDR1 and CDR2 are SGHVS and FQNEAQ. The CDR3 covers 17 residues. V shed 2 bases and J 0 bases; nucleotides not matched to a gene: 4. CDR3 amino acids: CASSLRTSGRSTDTQYF. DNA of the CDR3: TGTGCCAGCAGCTTAAGGACTAGCGGGCGAAGCACAGATACGCAGTATTTT. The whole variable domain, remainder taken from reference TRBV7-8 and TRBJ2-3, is GAGVSQSPRYKVAKRGQDVALRCDPISGHVSLFWYQQALGQGPEFLTYFQNEAQLDKSGLPSDRFFAERPEGSVSTLKIQRTQQEDSAVYLCASSLRTSGRSTDTQYFGPGTRLTVL.

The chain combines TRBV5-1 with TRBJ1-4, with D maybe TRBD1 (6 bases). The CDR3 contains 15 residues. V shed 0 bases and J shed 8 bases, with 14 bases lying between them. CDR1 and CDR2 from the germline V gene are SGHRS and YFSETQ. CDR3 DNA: TGCGCCAGCAGCTTGGAGACAGGCCGACTAGAAAAACTGTTTTTT. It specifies CASSLETGRLEKLFF.